This T cell receptor (beta chain) is from a study of blood T cell repertoires in COVID-19. The wider study: Collection of acute and convalescent COVID-19 samples took place in the United States, Italy and Spain.

Germline values: CDR1 SGHDN, CDR2 FVKESK. Trimming cost V 1 base and J 11 bases; bases outside gene matches: 4. This CDR3 has 13 amino acids. Authors' data handling: Reference gene primer amplification gave estimated nucleated cell counts. Measured with immunoSEQ multiplex PCR; TCRdb has only the in-frame clones, and not every one. V and J calls and clone size follow that table, whereas D and trimming were derived from the DNA. Altogether 200,000 to 250,000 clones are present, about 86% being singletons, with the ten largest covering about 1.3%. Assignments of participants to cohorts depended upon their own reported clinical history.

The sample consisted of PBMCs or T cells enriched from blood (not recorded which). The receptor was derived from a woman aged 40 to 55 with acute COVID-19. The chain combines TRBV14 with TRBJ2-1, with 8 nucleotides matching TRBD2. The CDR3 DNA follows: TGTGCCAGCAGCCAAGCTAGCGGGTGGCAGCAGTTCTTC. Translation: CASSQASGWQQFF.